The rows below give T cell receptor beta chains drawn from one sample of a study of cytomegalovirus exposure and HLA in healthy donors. Profiling relied on immunoSEQ multiplex PCR, and the TCRdb table lists in-frame clones only, not all of them. The repertoire holds over 150,000 clones, with 86% as singletons. The sample consisted of PBMCs. The origin of the receptors is a young man in good health and CMV-seropositive. Each CDR3 is given with its conserved first and last residue. Fields, in order: D gene, J gene, clone size, V gene, CDR3 protein, CDR3 DNA. D genes are given only for firm matches. Size tells how often a clone was seen (once, few, many) or the class of an expanded clone, and some rows leave it out.

d_gene: TRBD1; j_gene: TRBJ2-7; abundance: -; v_gene: TRBV6-1; CDR3aa: CASHRGETGHEQYF; CDR3nt: TGTGCCAGTCACAGGGGAGAAACTGGGCACGAGCAGTACTTC
d_gene: TRBD1; j_gene: TRBJ2-7; abundance: -; v_gene: TRBV2; CDR3aa: CATGQGPGYEQYF; CDR3nt: TGTGCCACCGGACAGGGGCCGGGCTACGAGCAGTACTTC
d_gene: TRBD1; j_gene: TRBJ2-7; abundance: -; v_gene: TRBV15; CDR3aa: CATSTDRGHYEQYF; CDR3nt: TGTGCCACCAGCACGGACAGGGGGCACTACGAGCAGTACTTC
d_gene: -; j_gene: TRBJ2-7; abundance: -; v_gene: TRBV11-2; CDR3aa: CASSLGGFQYF; CDR3nt: TGTGCCAGCAGCTTAGGGGGCTTTCAGTACTTC
d_gene: TRBD1; j_gene: TRBJ1-1; abundance: once; v_gene: TRBV28; CDR3aa: CASRSPGGEGEAFF; CDR3nt: TGTGCCAGCAGATCTCCAGGGGGCGAGGGTGAAGCTTTCTTT
d_gene: -; j_gene: TRBJ1-2; abundance: -; v_gene: TRBV5-6; CDR3aa: CASSFQGNYGYTF; CDR3nt: TGTGCCAGCAGCTTTCAGGGGAACTATGGCTACACCTTC
d_gene: TRBD1; j_gene: TRBJ1-3; abundance: -; v_gene: TRBV5-4; CDR3aa: CASSLAGGWSGNTIYF; CDR3nt: TGTGCCAGCAGCTTGGCAGGGGGTTGGTCTGGAAACACCATATATTTT
d_gene: -; j_gene: TRBJ2-1; abundance: -; v_gene: TRBV19; CDR3aa: CASRVQGDNEQFF; CDR3nt: TGTGCCAGTAGGGTACAGGGAGACAATGAGCAGTTCTTC
d_gene: -; j_gene: TRBJ2-7; abundance: -; v_gene: TRBV19; CDR3aa: CASSIRQGSSYEQYF; CDR3nt: TGTGCCAGTAGTATAAGGCAGGGAAGCTCCTACGAGCAGTACTTC
d_gene: TRBD1; j_gene: TRBJ1-2; abundance: -; v_gene: TRBV18; CDR3aa: CASSPPGTGNPDYGYTF; CDR3nt: TGTGCCAGCTCACCACCTGGGACAGGGAACCCGGACTATGGCTACACCTTC
d_gene: TRBD2; j_gene: TRBJ2-3; abundance: -; v_gene: TRBV6-4; CDR3aa: CASSDSARGGSKSDTQYF; CDR3nt: TGTGCCAGCAGTGACTCCGCGAGGGGCGGGAGCAAGTCAGATACGCAGTATTTT
d_gene: -; j_gene: TRBJ2-1; abundance: -; v_gene: TRBV4-3; CDR3aa: CASSQESGPSYNEQFF; CDR3nt: TGCGCCAGCAGCCAAGAATCAGGGCCCTCCTACAATGAGCAGTTCTTC
d_gene: TRBD2; j_gene: TRBJ2-1; abundance: once; v_gene: TRBV28; CDR3aa: CASRGRLADNNEQFF; CDR3nt: TGTGCCAGCAGGGGTAGACTAGCGGATAACAATGAGCAGTTCTTC
d_gene: -; j_gene: TRBJ1-1; abundance: -; v_gene: TRBV7-7; CDR3aa: CASSLTVNTEAFF; CDR3nt: TGTGCCAGCAGCCTGACAGTTAACACTGAAGCTTTCTTT
d_gene: -; j_gene: TRBJ2-4; abundance: -; v_gene: TRBV5-1; CDR3aa: CASSPDGGAMNIQYF; CDR3nt: TGCGCCAGCAGCCCCGATGGAGGGGCCATGAACATTCAGTACTTC
d_gene: TRBD2; j_gene: TRBJ2-7; abundance: -; v_gene: TRBV2; CDR3aa: CAIRRLAAGGEQYF; CDR3nt: TGTGCCATCCGAAGACTAGCGGCCGGTGGCGAGCAGTACTTC
d_gene: -; j_gene: TRBJ2-3; abundance: -; v_gene: TRBV2; CDR3aa: CASREDTTDTQYF; CDR3nt: TGTGCCAGCAGAGAGGATACCACAGATACGCAGTATTTT
d_gene: TRBD1; j_gene: TRBJ1-6; abundance: -; v_gene: TRBV6-5; CDR3aa: CASSTGGSSPLHF; CDR3nt: TGTGCCAGCAGTACAGGGGGGTCCTCACCCCTCCACTTT
d_gene: -; j_gene: TRBJ2-7; abundance: -; v_gene: TRBV18; CDR3aa: CASSDRTSYEQYF; CDR3nt: TGTGCCAGCTCAGACAGGACCTCCTACGAGCAGTACTTC
d_gene: TRBD1; j_gene: TRBJ1-1; abundance: -; v_gene: TRBV2; CDR3aa: CASRGDRVAEAFF; CDR3nt: TGTGCCAGCAGGGGAGACAGGGTCGCTGAAGCTTTCTTT
d_gene: TRBD2; j_gene: TRBJ2-5; abundance: -; v_gene: TRBV4-3; CDR3aa: CASSLSGTSGEETQYF; CDR3nt: TGCGCCAGCAGCCTAAGCGGGACTAGCGGGGAAGAGACCCAGTACTTC
d_gene: TRBD1; j_gene: TRBJ2-1; abundance: -; v_gene: TRBV6-5; CDR3aa: CASSLDRRNEQFF; CDR3nt: TGTGCCAGCAGTTTGGACAGGCGGAATGAGCAGTTCTTC
d_gene: TRBD2; j_gene: TRBJ2-1; abundance: -; v_gene: TRBV7-3; CDR3aa: CASSGLAGDEQFF; CDR3nt: TGTGCCAGCAGCGGACTAGCGGGAGATGAGCAGTTCTTC
d_gene: TRBD2; j_gene: TRBJ2-2; abundance: -; v_gene: TRBV5-4; CDR3aa: CASSRAGGLSTGELFF; CDR3nt: TGTGCCAGCAGCAGAGCGGGGGGGCTTAGCACCGGGGAGCTGTTTTTT
d_gene: -; j_gene: TRBJ1-5; abundance: -; v_gene: TRBV27; CDR3aa: CASSVTVSQPQHF; CDR3nt: TGTGCCAGCAGTGTAACAGTGTCCCAGCCCCAGCATTTT
d_gene: TRBD2; j_gene: TRBJ2-7; abundance: -; v_gene: TRBV4-1; CDR3aa: CASSQDALWEAGSYEQYF; CDR3nt: TGCGCCAGCAGCCAAGATGCTCTTTGGGAAGCGGGGTCCTACGAGCAGTACTTC
d_gene: TRBD1; j_gene: TRBJ1-2; abundance: once; v_gene: TRBV6-1; CDR3aa: CASTDREDYGYTF; CDR3nt: TGTGCCAGCACGGACAGGGAGGACTATGGCTACACCTTC
d_gene: TRBD1; j_gene: TRBJ1-2; abundance: -; v_gene: TRBV27; CDR3aa: CASSFTGGAGYGYTF; CDR3nt: TGTGCCAGCAGTTTTACAGGGGGCGCCGGCTATGGCTACACCTTC
d_gene: TRBD2; j_gene: TRBJ2-4; abundance: -; v_gene: TRBV19; CDR3aa: CASSLRGTSGASKNIQYF; CDR3nt: TGTGCCAGTAGTCTCCGGGGGACTAGCGGGGCGAGCAAAAACATTCAGTACTTC
d_gene: -; j_gene: TRBJ1-2; abundance: -; v_gene: TRBV5-8; CDR3aa: CASSLSGGQGYGYTF; CDR3nt: TGTGCCAGCAGCTTGTCCGGGGGGCAGGGCTATGGCTACACCTTC
d_gene: TRBD2; j_gene: TRBJ2-2; abundance: -; v_gene: TRBV5-1; CDR3aa: CASSSTGLANTGELFF; CDR3nt: TGCGCCAGCAGCTCGACGGGACTAGCGAACACCGGGGAGCTGTTTTTT
d_gene: TRBD1; j_gene: TRBJ1-2; abundance: -; v_gene: TRBV7-9; CDR3aa: CASSYDRGLYGYTF; CDR3nt: TGTGCCAGCAGCTACGACAGGGGCTTGTATGGCTACACCTTC
d_gene: TRBD2; j_gene: TRBJ2-1; abundance: -; v_gene: TRBV6-1; CDR3aa: CASRGLAGPYNEQFF; CDR3nt: TGTGCCAGCAGGGGACTAGCGGGGCCCTACAATGAGCAGTTCTTC
d_gene: -; j_gene: TRBJ1-2; abundance: -; v_gene: TRBV9; CDR3aa: CASTPRGYRDGYTF; CDR3nt: TGTGCCAGCACCCCAAGGGGGTATCGCGATGGCTACACCTTC
d_gene: TRBD1; j_gene: TRBJ2-5; abundance: -; v_gene: TRBV6-6; CDR3aa: CASTRVGTVETQYF; CDR3nt: TGTGCCAGCACTCGGGTCGGGACAGTTGAGACCCAGTACTTC
d_gene: TRBD1; j_gene: TRBJ2-7; abundance: -; v_gene: TRBV19; CDR3aa: CASQDRGQGAYEQYF; CDR3nt: TGTGCCAGTCAAGACCGTGGACAGGGGGCCTACGAGCAGTACTTC
d_gene: -; j_gene: TRBJ1-1; abundance: -; v_gene: TRBV7-2; CDR3aa: CASSLDQNTEAFF; CDR3nt: TGTGCCAGCAGCTTAGATCAGAACACTGAAGCTTTCTTT
d_gene: TRBD1; j_gene: TRBJ2-7; abundance: -; v_gene: TRBV2; CDR3aa: CASSAQGQGYYEQYF; CDR3nt: TGTGCCAGCAGTGCCCAGGGACAGGGTTACTACGAGCAGTACTTC
d_gene: -; j_gene: TRBJ1-6; abundance: once; v_gene: TRBV5-1; CDR3aa: CASSLGGGNSPLHF; CDR3nt: TGCGCCAGCAGCTTGGGGGGGGGTAATTCACCCCTCCACTTT